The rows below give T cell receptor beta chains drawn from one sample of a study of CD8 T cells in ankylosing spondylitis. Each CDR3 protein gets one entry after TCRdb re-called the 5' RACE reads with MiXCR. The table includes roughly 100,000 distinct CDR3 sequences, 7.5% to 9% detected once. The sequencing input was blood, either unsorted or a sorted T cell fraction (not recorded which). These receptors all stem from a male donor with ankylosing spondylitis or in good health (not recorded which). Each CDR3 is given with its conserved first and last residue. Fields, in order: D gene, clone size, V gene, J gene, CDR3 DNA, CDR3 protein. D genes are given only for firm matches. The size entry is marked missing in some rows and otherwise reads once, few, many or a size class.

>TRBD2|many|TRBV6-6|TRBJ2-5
TGTGGGACTAGCGGAGCTCAAGAGACCCAGTACTTC
CGTSGAQETQYF
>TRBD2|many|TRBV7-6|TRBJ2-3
TGTGCCAGCAGCAAAAGCGGGATGGGCACAGATACGCAGTATTTT
CASSKSGMGTDTQYF
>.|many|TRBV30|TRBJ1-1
TGTGCCTGGAGTGTTCACACTGAAGCTTTCTTT
CAWSVHTEAFF
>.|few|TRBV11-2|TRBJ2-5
TGTGCCAGCAGCTTAGCTGCAGGTTGGGGTCAAGAGACCCAGTACTTC
CASSLAAGWGQETQYF
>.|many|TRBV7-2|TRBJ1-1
TGTGCCAGCAGCCAAGGAGCGTTCGGCACTGAAGCTTTCTTT
CASSQGAFGTEAFF
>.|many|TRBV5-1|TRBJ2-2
TGCGCCAGCAGCTTGGATCTGGTCGGGGAGCTGTTTTTT
CASSLDLVGELFF
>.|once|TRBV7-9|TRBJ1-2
TGTGCCAGCAGCTCGTACAGCTACTATGGCTACACCTTC
CASSSYSYYGYTF
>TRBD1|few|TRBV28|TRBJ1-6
TGTGCCAGCGGCTGGACAGGGAATTCACCCCTCCACTTT
CASGWTGNSPLHF
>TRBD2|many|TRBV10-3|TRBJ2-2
TGTGCCATCAGTGCCGCGGGGAGGGCGAACACCGGGGAGCTGTTTTTT
CAISAAGRANTGELFF
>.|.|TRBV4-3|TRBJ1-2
TGCGCCAACAGCCAAGAGATGGTTAACTATGGCTACACCTTC
CANSQEMVNYGYTF
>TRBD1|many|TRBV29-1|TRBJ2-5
TGCAGCGTTGACGGAAATGGACAGGGAGAGACCCAGTACTTC
CSVDGNGQGETQYF
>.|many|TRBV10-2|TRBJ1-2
TGCGCCAGCAGTGGGGGAGGGGACTCCTTGGAGCGGAACTATGGCTACACCTTC
CASSGGGDSLERNYGYTF
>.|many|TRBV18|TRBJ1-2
TGTGCCAGCTCACCAGGGGGGATGCGCTATGGCTACACCTTC
CASSPGGMRYGYTF
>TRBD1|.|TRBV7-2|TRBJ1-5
TGTGCCAGCAGCTTGTTGATTGGGACAGGGGGGCAGCCCCAGCATTTT
CASSLLIGTGGQPQHF
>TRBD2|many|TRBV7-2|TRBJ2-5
TGTGCCAGCAGGCCAGAACCCGGACTAGCGGGGGAGACCCAGTACTTC
CASRPEPGLAGETQYF
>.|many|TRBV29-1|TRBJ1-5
TGCAGCGTCGCGGGGGGGCTGGCTCAGCCCCAGCATTTT
CSVAGGLAQPQHF
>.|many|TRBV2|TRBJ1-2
TGTGCCAGCAGTCCGGGGGCAGGGGCTTACTATGGCTACACCTTC
CASSPGAGAYYGYTF
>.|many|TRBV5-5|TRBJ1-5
TGTGCCAGCAGCTTGGCGGGACGGTTCAATCAGCCCCAGCATTTT
CASSLAGRFNQPQHF
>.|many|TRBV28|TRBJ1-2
TGTGCCAGCAGTTTAGGGCCAGGCAGGGGACACTATGGCTACACCTTC
CASSLGPGRGHYGYTF
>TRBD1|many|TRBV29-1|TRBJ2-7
TGCAGCGTCGGGGACAGGAATATTTACGAGCAGTACTTC
CSVGDRNIYEQYF
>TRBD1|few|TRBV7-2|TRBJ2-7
TGTGCCAGCAGCTTGGGACAGGGCGGGACCTACGAGCAGTACTTC
CASSLGQGGTYEQYF
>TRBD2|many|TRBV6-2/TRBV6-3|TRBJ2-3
TGTGCCAGCAGTTACTCAGCGGGGGACACAGATACGCAGTATTTT
CASSYSAGDTDTQYF
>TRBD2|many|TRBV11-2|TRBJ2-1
TGTGCCAGCAGCTTAGAGACTAGCGGGAGTTGGCAGTTCTTC
CASSLETSGSWQFF
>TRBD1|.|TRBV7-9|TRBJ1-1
TGTGCCAGCAGCTTCGGGACAGGATTCGGGGAAGCTTTCTTT
CASSFGTGFGEAFF
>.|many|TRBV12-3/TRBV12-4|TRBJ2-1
TGTGCCAGCACCATTCGACCGCACTCCTACAATGAGCAGTTCTTC
CASTIRPHSYNEQFF
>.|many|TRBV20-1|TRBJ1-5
TGCAGTGCGGGAGGGGCCAGGGAGGACCAGCCCCAGCATTTT
CSAGGAREDQPQHF
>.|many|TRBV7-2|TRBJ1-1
TGTGCCAGCAGCCCCTCAGGCGGGGGGAACACTGAAGCTTTCTTT
CASSPSGGGNTEAFF
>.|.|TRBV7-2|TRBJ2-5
TGTGCCAGCAGCGCCGACCGTGGGGTCATCCAGGAGACCCAGTACTTC
CASSADRGVIQETQYF
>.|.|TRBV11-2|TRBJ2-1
TGTGCCAGCAGCCGAGCAGCGCATGAGCAGTTCTTC
CASSRAAHEQFF
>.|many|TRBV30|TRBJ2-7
TGTGCCTGGAGTAAAAGACAGGCGCCCTACGAGCAGTACTTC
CAWSKRQAPYEQYF
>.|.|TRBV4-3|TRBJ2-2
TGCGCCAGCAGCCAAGTACTAGCCAGGAACACCGGGGAGCTGTTTTTT
CASSQVLARNTGELFF
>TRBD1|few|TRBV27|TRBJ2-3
TGTGCCAGCAGTCCCGGACAGGGAACAGATACGCAGTATTTT
CASSPGQGTDTQYF
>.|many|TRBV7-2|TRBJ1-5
TGTGCCAGCAGCTCAGGAGGGGTCGGGCCCCAGCATTTT
CASSSGGVGPQHF
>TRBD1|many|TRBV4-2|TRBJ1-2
TGTGCCAGCAGCCAAGCCGGGACAGAGGAATCTCGCGAGTATGGCTACACCTTC
CASSQAGTEESREYGYTF
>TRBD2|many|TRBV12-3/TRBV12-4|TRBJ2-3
TGTGCCAGCAGCCCGACTAGCGCGAGAATCCCTAGCACAGATACGCAGTATTTT
CASSPTSARIPSTDTQYF
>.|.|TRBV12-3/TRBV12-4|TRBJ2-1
TGTGCCAGCAGTCTCCGGGGCGCGAGAAATGAGCAGTTCTTC
CASSLRGARNEQFF
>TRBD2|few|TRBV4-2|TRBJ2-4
TGTGCCAGCAGCCCAGCCGGGACTAGTGGCGACATTCAGTACTTC
CASSPAGTSGDIQYF